One sample yielded the 23 T cell receptor beta chains listed below, sequenced in a study of blood T cell repertoires in COVID-19. Method: immunoSEQ multiplex PCR; TCRdb's copy keeps in-frame clones and lacks some. The table has 110,000 or so clones, approximately 80% seen once. Sequencing was performed on peripheral blood. The source of these receptors is a man aged 45-65 years with acute or convalescent COVID-19.

With regard to this clone: At one boundary the junction diverges from the germline segment, which might be a read error. The same CDR3 can be traced to other DNA sequences in this sample. The CDR3 nucleotides read TGTGCCAGCAGTATCACCCCGGGACTGAGCTATGGCTACACTTTC. As protein: CASSITPGLSYGYTF. V and J are TRBV27 and TRBJ1-2, with D possibly matching TRBD1 (5 bases). The CDR3 totals 15 residues. Germline V CDR1 and CDR2: MNHEY, SMNVEV (reference sequence).

CDR3 bases: TGTGCCAGCAGCTTGGAGGACAGTTATAATTCACCCCTCCACTTT. Its translation: CASSLEDSYNSPLHF. This chain uses TRBV11-2 with TRBJ1-6; tentatively, D is TRBD1 (6 bases). The V end lost 3 bases, the J end lost 4 bases, and 10 bases lay between the germline ends. Germline V lookup: CDR1 SGHAT, CDR2 FQNNGV. The CDR3 is 15 amino acids. Full variable domain (rest looked up from reference TRBV11-2 and TRBJ1-6): EAGVAQSPRYKIIEKRQSVAFWCNPISGHATLYWYQQILGQGPKLLIQFQNNGVVDDSQLPKDRFSAERLKGVDSTLKIQPAKLEDSAVYLCASSLEDSYNSPLHFGNGTRLTVT.

The rearrangement uses TRBV18 and TRBJ1-3, with 8 bases that match TRBD1. The CDR3 is 16 amino acids. After removal of 7 bases from V and 1 base from J, the junction contained 9 bases not matched to a gene. Per germline, CDR1 KGHSH and CDR2 LQKENI. CDR3 sequence (DNA): TGTGCCAGCTATCCCGGGACAGGACTATCTGGAAACACCATATATTTT. Translation: CASYPGTGLSGNTIYF.

The chain has TRBV6-5 and TRBJ1-2; 7 bases are a match to TRBD1. The CDR3 sequence is 14 residues long. The germline gives CDR1 MNHEY, CDR2 SVGAGI. V lost 6 bases to trimming and J lost 4 bases; unmatched junction nucleotides: 8. CDR3: CASRGDRVPYGYTF. The CDR3 DNA sequence: TGTGCCAGCAGGGGAGACAGGGTTCCCTATGGCTACACCTTC.

This chain links TRBV7-3 with TRBJ2-3; perhaps TRBD2 as D (5 bases). This CDR3 has 15 amino acids. In germline, CDR1 is SGHTA, CDR2 FQGTGA. V was trimmed by 6 bases and J by 6 bases, leaving 19 bases between them. CDR3: CASSRSLASGDTQYF. The CDR3 DNA is TGTGCCAGCAGTCGATCCTTAGCGTCGGGGGATACGCAGTATTTT.

The gene calls are TRBV6-1 and TRBJ1-1, with a weak D call TRBD1 (6 bases). Germline CDR1 MNHNS, CDR2 SASEGT. Trimming cost V 1 base and J 1 base, with 7 bases left between them. The CDR3 has 14 residues. The CDR3 DNA follows: TGTGCCAGCAGTGAAGGAGGGGGGAACACTGAAGCTTTCTTT. It yields the protein CASSEGGGNTEAFF.

This clone was seen just once. The sample holds other DNA sequences that translate to the same CDR3. The chain links TRBV11-2 to TRBJ1-1; weak D call: TRBD1 (6 bases). CDR1 and CDR2 (germline): SGHAT, FQNNGV. V lost 3 bases and J lost 3, with 8 bases in between. The CDR3 is 13 residues long. CDR3 DNA sequence: TGTGCCAGCAGCTTGGACAGAGACACTGAAGCTTTCTTT. Translating it yields CASSLDRDTEAFF.

V is TRBV9 and J is TRBJ1-4; 9 nucleotides match TRBD1. Germline V lookup: CDR1 SGDLS, CDR2 YYNGEE. J gave up 6 bases and V 3 bases, and 9 bases lay outside the gene matches. The CDR3 is made up of 16 amino acids. The CDR3 coding sequence is TGTGCCAGCAGCGAGGGACAGGGTTTATTCCATGAAAAACTGTTTTTT. Translation: CASSEGQGLFHEKLFF.

The count of this clone is one. This rearrangement joins TRBV30 to TRBJ1-2; TRBD1 is a possible D gene (5 bases). CDR1 and CDR2 (germline): GTSNPN, SVGIG (reference sequence). The V and J ends lost 0 bases and 8 bases respectively, with 10 bases between them. This CDR3 spans 12 amino acids. Here the CDR3 reads CAWSVQVGGYTF. CDR3 DNA sequence: TGTGCCTGGAGTGTACAGGTTGGAGGCTACACCTTC.

This chain connects TRBV10-1 to TRBJ1-2, with D possibly being TRBD1 (6 bases). CDR3 size: 14 residues. V shed 5 bases and J shed 4 bases, with 14 bases lying between them. Germline CDR1 WNHNN, CDR2 SYGVQD (reference sequence). CDR3 amino acids: CASSKYRVPYGYTF. The CDR3 bases are TGCGCCAGCAGTAAATACAGGGTACCCTATGGCTACACCTTC.

The chain couples TRBV5-1 to TRBJ2-1; 9 positions agree with TRBD2. V trimming: 0 bases; J trimming: 4 bases; junction bases outside the gene matches: 8. This CDR3 is 17 amino acids long. The germline V gene has CDR1 SGHRS and CDR2 YFSETQ. CDR3 coding DNA: TGCGCCAGCAGCTTGGGGCTAGCGGGAACAAAATACAATGAGCAGTTCTTC. It specifies CASSLGLAGTKYNEQFF.

The CDR3 loop reads CASSLSAGVGYEQYF. The CDR3, as DNA: TGTGCCAGCAGCTTATCTGCAGGGGTAGGGTACGAGCAGTACTTC. The chain combines TRBV7-8 with TRBJ2-7, with D tentatively TRBD1 (6 bases). There are 15 residues in the CDR3. V was trimmed by 2 bases and J by 4 bases, leaving 15 bases between them. Germline V gene data show CDR1 as SGHVS and CDR2 as FQNEAQ.

This clone was picked up a small number of times. V and J are TRBV9 and TRBJ2-1, with D tentatively TRBD2 (5 bases). CDR1 and CDR2 from the germline V gene are SGDLS and YYNGEE. There are 15 residues in the CDR3. V lost 0 bases, J lost 9 bases, and 16 bases lay in between. The CDR3 protein is CASSVVETGSGEQFF. The CDR3 bases are TGTGCCAGCAGCGTAGTGGAGACGGGGTCAGGTGAGCAGTTCTTC.

This chain joins TRBV7-3 and TRBJ1-2, with 7 bases identical to TRBD1. V shed 4 bases, J shed 0 bases, and the junction held 11 bases outside the gene matches. The CDR3 is 17 amino acids. From germline, CDR1 is SGHTA and CDR2 FQGTGA. CDR3 nucleotide sequence: TGTGCCAGCAGCTGGAGGGGGACAGATCTAGCTAACTATGGCTACACCTTC. This gives the protein CASSWRGTDLANYGYTF.

Written as DNA, the CDR3 is TGTGCCAGCTCGATTTACCCCGGGACAGGGGATTCCGAGCAGTACTTC. It codes for CASSIYPGTGDSEQYF. The chain combines TRBV18 with TRBJ2-7, with 10 bases fitting TRBD1. CDR1 and CDR2 from the germline V gene are KGHSH and LQKENI. This CDR3 has 16 residues. Unmatched junction bases numbered 14, after V lost 6 bases and J lost 6 bases.

CDR3 sequence reads: CASSPNSGVTGELFF. The CDR3 coding sequence is TGTGCCAGCAGCCCCAATTCGGGAGTCACCGGGGAGCTGTTTTTT. The chain links TRBV13 to TRBJ2-2; tentative D call: TRBD2 (6 bases). Per germline, CDR1 PRHDT and CDR2 FYEKMQ (reference sequence). Trimming took 5 bases from V and 4 from J, leaving 14 bases between them. The CDR3 spans 15 residues.

This sequence joins TRBV6-1 and TRBJ1-4; 7 positions agree with TRBD1. The V and J ends lost 3 bases and 3 bases, in that order; junction bases with no gene match: 7. The CDR3 runs 16 residues. Looked up from germline, CDR1 is MNHNS and CDR2 is SASEGT. The CDR3 nucleotides read TGTGCCAGCAGTGAGTGGGTAGACAGGGCTAATGAAAAACTGTTTTTT. Its translation: CASSEWVDRANEKLFF.

The chain is built from TRBV6-1 and TRBJ2-7; D perhaps matches TRBD1 (6 bases). Trimming left V 0 bases short and J 2 bases short, with 11 bases between. Per the germline V gene, CDR1 is MNHNS and CDR2 is SASEGT. The CDR3 totals 15 residues. CDR3 protein: CASSEAGAATYEQYF. Here the CDR3 DNA reads TGTGCCAGCAGTGAAGCGGGGGCAGCTACCTACGAGCAGTACTTC.

A remark on this clone: Other nucleotide sequences from this sample produce the same CDR3. This sequence joins TRBV18 and TRBJ2-7; 9 positions match TRBD2. With 6 bases clipped from V and 0 bases from J, the junction kept 6 bases outside the gene matches. This CDR3 comprises 15 residues. Germline values: CDR1 KGHSH, CDR2 LQKENI. CDR3 coding DNA: TGTGCCAGCTCCCCGACTAGCGGCAGCTCCTACGAGCAGTACTTC. Protein sequence: CASSPTSGSSYEQYF.

This rearrangement joins TRBV5-4 to TRBJ2-1; the D gene is possibly TRBD1 (5 bases). The germline CDR1 and CDR2 sequences are SGHNT and YYREEE (reference sequence). The CDR3 is 14 amino acids. V was pared by 4 bases and J by 5 bases, with 13 bases between. In nucleotides, the CDR3 is TGTGCCAGCAGCGCTAGAAGGGGCGACAATGAGCAGTTCTTC. It specifies CASSARRGDNEQFF.

This sequence joins TRBV11-2 and TRBJ2-7; possible D gene TRBD2, 6 bases. The length of the CDR3 is 16 residues. V gave up 1 base and J gave up 0 bases, with 13 bases separating them. CDR1 and CDR2 (germline): SGHAT, FQNNGV. CDR3 sequence (DNA): TGTGCCAGCAGCTTAGTCAGCGGGCGGAGCTCCTACGAGCAGTACTTC. Amino acid sequence: CASSLVSGRSSYEQYF.

The chain links TRBV2 to TRBJ2-2; TRBD1 matches at 7 bases. The germline CDR1 and CDR2 sequences are SNHLY and FYNNEI. The CDR3 is 14 residues long. V lost 7 bases and J lost 4; bases outside the gene matches: 6. In nucleotides, the CDR3 is TGTGCCAGCATCGACAGGGTACCCACCGGGGAGCTGTTTTTT. Translation: CASIDRVPTGELFF.

The chain's CDR3 is CASNLGQAYGYTF. The DNA for the CDR3 is TGTGCCAGCAACCTTGGACAGGCCTATGGCTACACCTTC. The gene calls are TRBV28 and TRBJ1-2, with 7 bases aligning to TRBD1. The CDR3 is 13 amino acids. Germline trimming cut 7 bases from V and 4 bases from J; bases unmatched to any gene: 6. CDR1 and CDR2 (germline): MDHEN, SYDVKM.